The sequence of this T cell receptor beta chain was determined in a study of sequential checkpoint blockade in melanoma. The treatment: randomized to nivolumab then ipilimumab (arm A) or the reverse (arm B). This CDR3 region has 14 residues. V was pared by 8 bases and J by 7 bases, with 18 bases between. Germline CDR1 reads LGHNA; CDR2 reads YSLEER. Only in-frame clones appear in the TCRdb table, and some are missing; sequencing was by immunoSEQ multiplex PCR. The sample includes about 9,100 clones, around 80% seen only once; the top ten take roughly 20%. The specimen comprised CD8+ T cells sorted from blood (inferred from file names), sampled from a patient given nivolumab and ipilimumab in sequence. The receptor's source is a human donor with melanoma. This rearrangement joins TRBV4-3 to TRBJ2-1; TRBD1 is a possible D gene (7 bases). The CDR3 DNA follows: TGCGCCAGCGCCGACAGGGCCCGGGGGAATGAGCAGTTCTTC. The encoded protein is CASADRARGNEQFF.